These 16 T cell receptor beta chains were all obtained from the same sample, sequenced in a study of blood T cell repertoires in COVID-19. Data came from immunoSEQ multiplex PCR; TCRdb stores just in-frame clones and leaves some out. The sample yields approximately 280,000 clones, about 89% seen once. The sequencing sample was made of peripheral blood. The origin of the receptors is a man aged 40-49 years with acute or convalescent COVID-19.

The genes are TRBV11-2 and TRBJ1-1; possible D gene TRBD1, 6 bases. The CDR3 contains 13 residues. Trimming left V 8 bases short and J 3 bases short, with 13 bases between. CDR1 SGHAT and CDR2 FQNNGV come from the germline V gene. This CDR3 reads CASLTGGHTEAFF. The CDR3 DNA reads TGTGCCAGCCTGACCGGGGGGCACACTGAAGCTTTCTTT. Full variable domain (remainder filled in from reference TRBV11-2 and TRBJ1-1): EAGVAQSPRYKIIEKRQSVAFWCNPISGHATLYWYQQILGQGPKLLIQFQNNGVVDDSQLPKDRFSAERLKGVDSTLKIQPAKLEDSAVYLCASLTGGHTEAFFGQGTRLTVV.

V usage is TRBV28 and J usage is TRBJ2-7, with D possibly being TRBD1 (5 bases). This CDR3 has 12 residues. Germline CDR1 is MDHEN and CDR2 is SYDVKM. The germline V and J ends were trimmed by 8 bases and 0 bases, with 8 bases remaining between them. CDR3 bases: TGTGCCAGCCGACAGAGCTCCTACGAGCAGTACTTC. Its protein is CASRQSSYEQYF.

This sequence joins TRBV7-9 and TRBJ1-4; possible D gene TRBD1, 5 bases. The CDR3 sequence is 16 residues long. CDR1 and CDR2 from the germline V gene are SEHNR and FQNEAQ (reference sequence). V was trimmed by 4 bases and J by 0 bases, leaving 12 bases between them. CDR3 protein: CASSSFDSATNEKLFF. The CDR3, as DNA: TGTGCCAGCAGCTCTTTCGACAGTGCAACTAATGAAAAACTGTTTTTT.

The table lists this clone with a count of one. The chain has TRBV18 and TRBJ2-7; D is perhaps TRBD2 (5 bases). Trimming removed 2 bases at V and 6 bases at J, with 11 bases between. Germline V gives CDR1 KGHSH, CDR2 LQKENI. The CDR3 totals 13 residues. The CDR3 here is CASSPAIGSEQYF. The CDR3, as DNA: TGTGCCAGCTCACCAGCTATAGGGAGCGAGCAGTACTTC.

The chain is built from TRBV6-5 and TRBJ2-3, with 9 bases that match TRBD1. J gave up 2 bases and V 8 bases, and 5 bases lay outside the gene matches. The CDR3 runs 14 residues. The germline CDR1 and CDR2 sequences are MNHEY and SVGAGI. The CDR3 DNA reads as TGTGCCAGCGGGGGACAGGGCGACACAGATACGCAGTATTTT. Its translation is CASGGQGDTDTQYF.

The chain carries TRBV2 and TRBJ1-5; TRBD1 might be the D (5 bases). The CDR3 is 12 amino acids. CDR1 and CDR2 from the germline V gene are SNHLY and FYNNEI. V lost 4 bases to trimming and J lost 6 bases, with 7 bases between them. CDR3 sequence reads: CASSAGSQPQHF. Written as DNA, the CDR3 is TGTGCCAGCAGTGCAGGGTCTCAGCCCCAGCATTTT.

The chain joins TRBV2 to TRBJ1-3, with D hard to call. Germline-derived CDR1 and CDR2 are SNHLY and FYNNEI. V dropped 5 bases and J dropped 0 bases, with 8 bases sitting between them. The CDR3 has 14 residues. In DNA, the CDR3 is TGTGCCAGCAGTAGACTGGTCTCTGGAAACACCATATATTTT. Translation: CASSRLVSGNTIYF.

V is TRBV10-1 and J is TRBJ2-7, with 11 bases fitting TRBD1. The CDR3 contains 14 residues. Trimming took 3 bases from V and 7 from J; bases not matched to a gene: 5. Germline assignment: CDR1 WNHNN and CDR2 SYGVQD (reference sequence). CDR3 in DNA: TGCGCCAGCAGTGAAGGACAGGGGGCGAGGGAGCAGTACTTC. This codes for CASSEGQGAREQYF.

The V gene is TRBV29-1, the J gene TRBJ2-7; D is perhaps TRBD1 (5 bases). The CDR3 has 13 amino acids. Between the trimmed V and J ends, which lost 4 bases and 1 base, there was a span of 11 bases. Germline CDR1 SQVTM, CDR2 ANQGSEA. The CDR3 DNA sequence: TGCAGCGTTGCCGACAGAAGGTCCTACGAGCAGTACTTC. Translated: CSVADRRSYEQYF.

The rearrangement uses TRBV7-2 and TRBJ2-7; 7 nucleotides match TRBD2. The CDR3 has 14 amino acids. CDR1 SGHTA and CDR2 FQGNSA come from the germline V gene. V trimming: 6 bases; J trimming: 6 bases; junction bases outside the gene matches: 11. The CDR3 reads CASRRGGGLSEQYF. The CDR3 nucleotides are TGTGCCAGCAGAAGGGGCGGGGGTCTCTCCGAGCAGTACTTC.

The rearrangement joins TRBV29-1 to TRBJ2-3; the match to TRBD2 covers 14 bases. J gave up 7 bases and V 5 bases, and 2 bases lay outside the gene matches. Per the germline V gene, CDR1 is SQVTM and CDR2 is ANQGSEA. There are 13 residues in the CDR3. CDR3 region: CSVRTSGGNTQYF. CDR3 DNA: TGCAGCGTTAGGACTAGCGGGGGGAATACGCAGTATTTT.

The gene calls are TRBV2 and TRBJ1-2, with unresolved D. Trimming stripped 6 bases from V and 7 bases from J, with 18 bases between. Germline V gene lookup returns CDR1 SNHLY and CDR2 FYNNEI. The CDR3 consists of 14 residues. CDR3 sequence reads: CASSASREGPGYTF. The CDR3, as DNA: TGTGCCAGCAGCGCATCCCGGGAAGGCCCTGGCTACACCTTC.

This chain joins TRBV21-1 and TRBJ1-2. TRBV21-1 is shown as a pseudogene. The CDR3 covers 13 residues. The chain's CDR3 is CASSKGRGQGYTF. The DNA for the CDR3 is TGTGCCAGCAGCAAGGGGAGGGGTCAGGGCTACACCTTC.

The chain links TRBV27 to TRBJ1-6; TRBD1 agrees at 7 bases. Germline-derived CDR1 and CDR2 are MNHEY and SMNVEV (reference sequence). This CDR3 is 13 amino acids long. With V trimmed by 6 bases and J by 7 bases, 3 bases remained unmatched. Here the CDR3 reads CASRTGENSPLHF. Here the CDR3 DNA reads TGTGCCAGCAGAACAGGGGAGAATTCACCCCTCCACTTT.

The genes are TRBV5-1 and TRBJ1-1, with D possibly matching TRBD1 (5 bases). Germline V gene lookup returns CDR1 SGHRS and CDR2 YFSETQ. This CDR3 spans 14 amino acids. With 3 bases removed from V and 0 bases from J, the gap between germline ends came to 9 bases. This CDR3 reads CASSSDSLNTEAFF. The CDR3 DNA follows: TGCGCCAGCAGCTCTGACAGTTTGAACACTGAAGCTTTCTTT. The full variable domain, with the rest looked up from reference TRBV5-1 and TRBJ1-1, is KAGVTQTPRYLIKTRGQQVTLSCSPISGHRSVSWYQQTPGQGLQFLFEYFSETQRNKGNFPGRFSGRQFSNSRSEMNVSTLELGDSALYLCASSSDSLNTEAFFGQGTRLTVV.

This chain links TRBV5-1 with TRBJ1-6, with no clear D. The CDR3 sequence is 16 residues long. In germline, CDR1 is SGHRS, CDR2 YFSETQ. The V and J ends lost 0 bases and 9 bases respectively, with 16 bases between them. Written as DNA, the CDR3 is TGCGCCAGCAGCTTGGATACCTTTACGCTAAGTTCACCCCTCCACTTT. Its protein is CASSLDTFTLSSPLHF.